This TCR beta chain was sequenced in a study of beta chain features in type 1 diabetes. Findings of the study overall: Patients with Type 1 diabetes showed moderately but significantly shorter TCRB CDR3s in all four CD4+ subsets.

Sequenced material consisted of expressed TCRB transcripts (all of the isolated RNA was reverse transcribed). Sequencing used immunoSEQ multiplex PCR; TCRdb keeps in-frame clones, though not all of them. The sample yields about half a million clones, roughly 11% seen once. Concerning this clone itself: What it recognizes is unknown. This CDR3 is also generated by other DNA sequences in the sample.

From germline, CDR1 is SQVTM and CDR2 ANQGSEA. The V end lost 4 bases, the J end lost 4 bases, and 10 bases lay between the germline ends. This CDR3 comprises 12 residues. The receptor's source is a woman younger than 35 in good health. The material sequenced was naive CD4+ T cells from blood. V gene TRBV29-1 combines with J gene TRBJ1-2; D is uncertain. This CDR3 is CSVVGGLYGYTF. CDR3 sequence (DNA): TGCAGCGTTGTTGGAGGTCTCTATGGCTACACCTTC. Using reference TRBV29-1 and TRBJ1-2 for the parts outside the CDR3, the full variable domain is SAVISQKPSRDICQRGTSLTIQCQVDSQVTMMFWYRQQPGQSLTLIATANQGSEATYESGFVIDKFPISRPNLTFSTLTVSNMSPEDSSIYLCSVVGGLYGYTFGSGTRLTVV.